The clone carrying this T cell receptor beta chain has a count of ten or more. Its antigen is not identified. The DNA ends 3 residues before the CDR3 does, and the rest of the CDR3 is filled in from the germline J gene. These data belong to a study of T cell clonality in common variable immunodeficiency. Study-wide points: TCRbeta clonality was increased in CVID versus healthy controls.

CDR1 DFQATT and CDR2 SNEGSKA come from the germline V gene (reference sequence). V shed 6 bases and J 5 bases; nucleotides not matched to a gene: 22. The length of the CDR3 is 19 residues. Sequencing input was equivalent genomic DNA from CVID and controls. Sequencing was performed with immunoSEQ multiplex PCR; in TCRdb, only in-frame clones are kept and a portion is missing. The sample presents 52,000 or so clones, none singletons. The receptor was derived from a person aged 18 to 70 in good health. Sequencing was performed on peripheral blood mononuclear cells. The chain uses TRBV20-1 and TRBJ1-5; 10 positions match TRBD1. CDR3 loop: CSARRQGAPGLIAHQPQHF. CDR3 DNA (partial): TGCAGTGCACGGCGACAGGGGGCGCCTGGTCTTATCGCCCATCAGCCC.